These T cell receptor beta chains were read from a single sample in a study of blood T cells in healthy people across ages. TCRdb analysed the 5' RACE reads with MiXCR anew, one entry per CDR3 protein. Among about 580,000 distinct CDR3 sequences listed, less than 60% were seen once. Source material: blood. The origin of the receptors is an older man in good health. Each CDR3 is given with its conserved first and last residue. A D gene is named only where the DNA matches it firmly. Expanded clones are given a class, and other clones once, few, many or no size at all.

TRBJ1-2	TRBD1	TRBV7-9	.	TGTGCCAGCAGCTTCCCAGGGACAGGGCCTAACTATGGCTACACCTTC	CASSFPGTGPNYGYTF
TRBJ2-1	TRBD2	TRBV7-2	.	TGTGCCAGCAACTTAGCGGGGGGACTTAACAATGAGCAGTTCTTC	CASNLAGGLNNEQFF
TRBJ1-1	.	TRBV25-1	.	TGTGCCAGCAGTCTAACAGGGAAGAACACTGAAGCTTTCTTT	CASSLTGKNTEAFF
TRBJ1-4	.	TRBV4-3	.	TGCGCCAGCAGCCAAGAGGGGGGGTACGCAACTAATGAAAAACTGTTTTTT	CASSQEGGYATNEKLFF
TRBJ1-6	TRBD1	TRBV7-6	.	TGTGCCAGCAGCCCAACGTTCCGGGACAGAGGGGCACCCCTCCACTTT	CASSPTFRDRGAPLHF
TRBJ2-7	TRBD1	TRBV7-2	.	TGTGCCAGCAGCGACAATAGGGTCCCGACAGGGGTCTCCTACGAGCAGTACTTC	CASSDNRVPTGVSYEQYF
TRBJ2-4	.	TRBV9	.	TGTGCCAGCAGCGGCGAGTCCAGCCGGGAGCAGTACTTC	CASSGESSREQYF
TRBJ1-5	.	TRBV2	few	TGTGCCAGCAGTGAAGCCGAGGCATCCAATCAGCCCCAGCATTTT	CASSEAEASNQPQHF
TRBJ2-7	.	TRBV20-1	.	TGCAGTGCTAGTGCTCGGATCCTGGTATCGAACGAGCAGTACTTC	CSASARILVSNEQYF
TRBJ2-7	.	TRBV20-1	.	TGCAGTGCGAAGGGTACCGGGACCCCTTCCTACGAGCAGTACTTC	CSAKGTGTPSYEQYF
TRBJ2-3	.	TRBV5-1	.	TGCGCCAGCAGCTGGGGGGATGGCTTCACAGATACGCAGTATTTT	CASSWGDGFTDTQYF
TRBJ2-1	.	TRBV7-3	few	TGTGCCAGCAGCCTCTTCCCGGGGACCCAGAATGAGCAGTTCTTC	CASSLFPGTQNEQFF
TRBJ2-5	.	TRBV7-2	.	TGTGCCAGCAGCTTGAGGTCGGAGACCCAGTACTTC	CASSLRSETQYF
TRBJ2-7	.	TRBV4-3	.	TGCGCCAGCAGCCCGGGAAAGGGGTCCCACGAGCAGTACTTC	CASSPGKGSHEQYF
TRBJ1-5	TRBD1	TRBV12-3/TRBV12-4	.	TGTGCCAGCAACCGACAGGGGGGTTCCACTCAGCCCCAGCATTTT	CASNRQGGSTQPQHF
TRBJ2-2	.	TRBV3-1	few	TGTGCCAGCAGCCAAGTGGGGACACAACACCGGGGCACCGGGGAGCTGTTTTTT	CASSQVGTQHRGTGELFF
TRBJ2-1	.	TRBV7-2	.	TGTGCCAGCAGCGGCAGAGGTCCTCTAGCACAACAGTTCTTC	CASSGRGPLAQQFF
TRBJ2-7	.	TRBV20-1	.	TGCAGTGCTGGACGAGAAAACGAGCAGTACTTC	CSAGRENEQYF
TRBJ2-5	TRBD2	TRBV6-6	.	TGTGCCAGCAGCCACGGGACTAGCGGGAGGAGAGAGGAGACCCAGTACTTC	CASSHGTSGRREETQYF
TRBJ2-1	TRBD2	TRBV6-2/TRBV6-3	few	TGTGCCAGCAGTTCAGTAGCGGGAGGGTCGGATGAGCAGTTCTTC	CASSSVAGGSDEQFF
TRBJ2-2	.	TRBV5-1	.	TGCGCCAGCAGCTACGTAGCAGCGAACACCGGGGAGCTGTTTTTT	CASSYVAANTGELFF
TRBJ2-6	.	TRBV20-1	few	TGCAGTGCTCCGTCCGGGGCTGGTGGGGCCAACGTCCTGACTTTC	CSAPSGAGGANVLTF